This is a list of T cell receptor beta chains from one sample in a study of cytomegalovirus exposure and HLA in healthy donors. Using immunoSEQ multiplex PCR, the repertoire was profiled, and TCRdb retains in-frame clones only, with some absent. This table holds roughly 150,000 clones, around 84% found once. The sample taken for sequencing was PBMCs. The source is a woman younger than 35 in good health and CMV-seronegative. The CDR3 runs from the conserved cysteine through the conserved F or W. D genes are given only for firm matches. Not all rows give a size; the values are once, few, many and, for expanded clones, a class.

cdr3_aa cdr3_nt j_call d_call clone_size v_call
CASSQAHRFYGYTF TGCGCCAGCAGCCAGGCCCACAGGTTCTATGGCTACACCTTC TRBJ1-2 NA NA TRBV4-3
CASSGQGRYF TGTGCCAGCAGTGGACAGGGGCGCTACTTC TRBJ2-7 TRBD1 NA TRBV27
CASSLYTTGKGYTF TGTGCCAGCAGTTTATACACGACAGGAAAAGGCTACACCTTC TRBJ1-2 NA NA TRBV28
CASSLPLFGVGEQYF TGTGCCAGCAGTCTCCCCCTGTTTGGAGTCGGCGAGCAGTACTTC TRBJ2-7 NA NA TRBV28
CASRGDSSYNSPLHF TGTGCCAGCAGGGGGGACAGCTCCTATAATTCACCCCTCCACTTT TRBJ1-6 TRBD1 once TRBV2
CASSWRTSGSYNEQFF TGCGCCAGCAGCTGGAGGACTAGCGGCTCCTACAATGAGCAGTTCTTC TRBJ2-1 TRBD2 NA TRBV5-1
CASSTAGGDYNEQFF TGTGCCAGCAGCACCGCCGGGGGGGATTACAATGAGCAGTTCTTC TRBJ2-1 TRBD2 few TRBV5-5
CASSSMDRGNEKLFF TGTGCCAGCAGCTCCATGGACAGGGGTAATGAAAAACTGTTTTTT TRBJ1-4 TRBD1 NA TRBV9
CASSPNDGKNQPQHF TGTGCCAGCAGCCCGAACGACGGGAAGAATCAGCCCCAGCATTTT TRBJ1-5 NA NA TRBV7-2
CASSFGHAENTEAFF TGCGCCAGCAGCTTTGGACATGCAGAGAACACTGAAGCTTTCTTT TRBJ1-1 NA NA TRBV5-1
CASSQGAATPTDTQYF TGTGCCAGCAGCCAAGGAGCGGCGACCCCCACAGATACGCAGTATTTT TRBJ2-3 NA once TRBV4-2
CASSLRGGRTDTQYF TGTGCCAGCAGCTTGCGGGGGGGGAGGACAGATACGCAGTATTTT TRBJ2-3 TRBD2 NA TRBV5-4
CATSRAGTSGNEQFF TGTGCCACCAGCAGAGCCGGGACTAGCGGCAATGAGCAGTTCTTC TRBJ2-1 TRBD2 once TRBV15
CASSRGRGETQYF TGTGCCAGCAGCAGGGGCAGGGGGGAGACCCAGTACTTC TRBJ2-5 TRBD1 NA TRBV5-4
CASSEGRGIYGYTF TGTGCCAGCAGTGAGGGCAGGGGGATCTATGGCTACACCTTC TRBJ1-2 TRBD1 few TRBV6-1
CASSPRGGQGQGDTGELFF TGTGCCAGCTCACCGCGAGGCGGACAGGGGCAAGGGGACACCGGGGAGCTGTTTTTT TRBJ2-2 TRBD1 NA TRBV18